Shown below are 21 T cell receptor beta chains from a single sample sequenced in a study of cytomegalovirus exposure and HLA in healthy donors. PCR employed 60 Vbeta and 13 Jbeta primers. Clones were sequenced by immunoSEQ multiplex PCR, and TCRdb holds only the in-frame ones, with some missing. The table includes some 150,000 clones, 81% detected once. The sequenced sample was PBMCs. All receptors come from a woman between 18 and 29 years old in good health and CMV-seropositive.

The chain couples TRBV5-6 to TRBJ1-2, with D perhaps TRBD1 (5 bases). Trimming left V 0 bases short and J 5 bases short, with 11 bases between. The CDR3 sequence is 14 residues long. The V gene's germline CDR1 is SGHDT and CDR2 YYEEEE. The CDR3 DNA sequence: TGTGCCAGCAGCTTGGGGGGCGATAATTATGGCTACACCTTC. Its protein product is CASSLGGDNYGYTF. Based on the CDR3 plus reference TRBV5-6 and TRBJ1-2, the full variable domain is DAGVTQSPTHLIKTRGQQVTLRCSPKSGHDTVSWYQQALGQGPQFIFQYYEEEERQRGNFPDRFSGHQFPNYSSELNVNALLLGDSALYLCASSLGGDNYGYTFGSGTRLTVV.

This chain connects TRBV2 to TRBJ2-2, with D possibly being TRBD1 (6 bases). Germline-derived CDR1 and CDR2 are SNHLY and FYNNEI. Trimming took 6 bases from V and 5 from J, leaving 16 bases between them. The CDR3 consists of 15 residues. The CDR3 DNA sequence: TGTGCCAGCAGCGCCCAGGGGCCGGATACCGGGGAGCTGTTTTTT. This encodes CASSAQGPDTGELFF.

The chain couples TRBV6-6 to TRBJ2-1; a weak D match, TRBD2 (5 bases). Germline V gene lookup returns CDR1 MNHNY and CDR2 SVGAGI (reference sequence). CDR3 length: 15 amino acids. The V end lost 2 bases, the J end lost 3 bases, and 11 bases lay between the germline ends. The CDR3 reads CASSYAGIGYNEQFF. The CDR3 region has the DNA TGTGCCAGCAGTTACGCCGGGATAGGCTACAATGAGCAGTTCTTC.

This clone was picked up many times. CDR3 bases: TGTGCCAGCAGTTACTTTGCGGGGAACACTGAAGCTTTCTTT. This gives the protein CASSYFAGNTEAFF. V and J are TRBV6-5 and TRBJ1-1; unclear D gene. Trimming left V 1 base short and J 1 base short, with 7 bases between. The CDR3 has 14 residues. Germline loops: CDR1 MNHEY, CDR2 SVGAGI.

The chain combines TRBV11-2 with TRBJ1-2; no reliable D call. Germline CDR1 SGHAT, CDR2 FQNNGV. Between the trimmed V and J ends, which lost 5 bases and 6 bases, there was a span of 10 bases. The CDR3 is 12 amino acids. CDR3 nucleotide sequence: TGTGCCAGCAGCCGAAGAGCTAATGGCTACACCTTC. Amino acid sequence: CASSRRANGYTF.

This clone showed up just a few times. The V gene is TRBV4-3, the J gene TRBJ1-1, with no clear D. V was cut by 0 bases and J by 4 bases, with 9 bases left in between. Germline V lookup: CDR1 LGHNA, CDR2 YSLEER. This CDR3 region has 14 residues. The CDR3: CASSQDPRRTEAFF. CDR3 DNA: TGCGCCAGCAGCCAAGATCCCAGGCGCACTGAAGCTTTCTTT.

The chain has TRBV9 and TRBJ1-1; 7 bases line up with TRBD1. The V gene end was trimmed by 4 bases and the J gene end by 5 bases; junction bases not matched to a gene: 14. The CDR3 is 16 residues long. Per germline, CDR1 SGDLS and CDR2 YYNGEE. CDR3 nucleotide sequence: TGTGCCAGCAGCATCACCCCCGACAGGGTGGGTACTGAAGCTTTCTTT. It translates to CASSITPDRVGTEAFF. Full variable domain (outside the CDR3, taken from reference TRBV9 and TRBJ1-1): DSGVTQTPKHLITATGQRVTLRCSPRSGDLSVYWYQQSLDQGLQFLIQYYNGEERAKGNILERFSAQQFPDLHSELNLSSLELGDSALYFCASSITPDRVGTEAFFGQGTRLTVV.

This clone has a single count. The V call is TRBV15, the J call TRBJ2-4, with TRBD1 identical over 7 bases. Looked up from germline, CDR1 is LNHNV and CDR2 is YYDKDF (reference sequence). The CDR3 consists of 16 residues. The junction had 14 bases not matched to a gene; V was cut back by 0 bases and J by 12 bases. CDR3 DNA sequence: TGTGCCACCAGCAGAGATCTAGGGGGCCAAAGGGGAAGTCAGTACTTC. It translates to CATSRDLGGQRGSQYF.

The rearrangement links TRBV2 to TRBJ2-6; 9 bases fit TRBD1. The CDR3 contains 18 residues. Germline V gene data show CDR1 as SNHLY and CDR2 as FYNNEI. J lost 0 bases, V lost 5 bases, and 8 bases had no gene match. The CDR3 DNA follows: TGTGCCAGCAGTCAATCGGACAGGGGAAGCTCTGGGGCCAACGTCCTGACTTTC. Translation: CASSQSDRGSSGANVLTF.

The V and J genes are TRBV28 and TRBJ2-3; the match to TRBD2 covers 8 bases. CDR1 is MDHEN and CDR2 is SYDVKM in the germline V gene. The V and J ends lost 4 bases and 4 bases, in that order; junction bases with no gene match: 7. The CDR3 covers 15 residues. Here the CDR3 reads CASSSPRGGADTQYF. CDR3 DNA: TGTGCCAGCAGTTCCCCCCGGGGGGGGGCAGATACGCAGTATTTT.

A note on this clone: Other DNA sequences in the sample encode the same CDR3. The V call is TRBV4-2, the J call TRBJ2-7, with D maybe TRBD2 (6 bases). The V end was cut by 0 bases, the J end by 7 bases, with 16 bases between. The CDR3 covers 15 residues. The germline V gene encodes CDR1 LGHNA and CDR2 YNFKEQ. CDR3 in amino acids: CASSQEWTSGSEQYF. The CDR3 bases are TGTGCCAGCAGCCAAGAGTGGACCAGCGGGTCTGAGCAGTACTTC.

A single count supports this clone. This chain links TRBV7-6 with TRBJ2-3; the D gene is possibly TRBD2 (6 bases). Germline V gene data show CDR1 as SGHVS and CDR2 as FNYEAQ. The CDR3 contains 15 residues. Trimming pared 5 bases from V and 4 bases from J, leaving 16 bases between. This CDR3 reads CASSRDGGEADTQYF. CDR3 DNA sequence: TGTGCCAGCAGCAGAGACGGAGGGGAGGCAGATACGCAGTATTTT.

J is TRBJ1-1 and V is TRBV11-2; the D is unclear. Germline-derived CDR1 and CDR2 are SGHAT and FQNNGV. The CDR3 has 14 amino acids. V dropped 5 bases and J dropped 1 base, with 11 bases sitting between them. This CDR3 reads CASSPTRGNTEAFF. CDR3 sequence (DNA): TGTGCCAGCAGCCCTACGCGCGGGAACACTGAAGCTTTCTTT.

CDR3 sequence reads: CASSPPSGGQETQYF. In nucleotides, the CDR3 is TGTGCCAGCTCACCACCGAGCGGTGGACAAGAGACCCAGTACTTC. The chain carries TRBV18 and TRBJ2-5; TRBD2 is a possible D gene (5 bases). Looked up from germline, CDR1 is KGHSH and CDR2 is LQKENI. V lost 0 bases and J 2 bases, leaving 10 bases between the germline ends. This CDR3 contains 15 residues.

For the CDR3, the DNA is TGTGCCAGCAGCTTGGACAGGGGGGGCTACAATGAGCAGTTCTTC. Translation: CASSLDRGGYNEQFF. This chain connects TRBV5-6 to TRBJ2-1; D possibly corresponds to TRBD1 (8 bases). This CDR3 is 15 amino acids long. From germline, CDR1 is SGHDT and CDR2 YYEEEE. The germline V and J ends were trimmed by 0 bases and 3 bases, with 10 bases remaining between them.

The genes are TRBV6-1 and TRBJ1-1; the match to TRBD1 covers 8 bases. The V gene end was trimmed by 7 bases and the J gene end by 1 base; junction bases not matched to a gene: 8. Germline V gene sequence: CDR1 MNHNS, CDR2 SASEGT. This CDR3 has 15 amino acids. In nucleotides, the CDR3 is TGTGCCAGCACCGACAGGGGAGAGAGGAACACTGAAGCTTTCTTT. It yields the protein CASTDRGERNTEAFF.

The chain carries TRBV28 and TRBJ1-5; 10 bases map to TRBD1. The CDR3 is made up of 16 amino acids. Germline CDR1 and CDR2: MDHEN and SYDVKM. The V and J ends lost 4 bases and 1 base, in that order; junction bases with no gene match: 4. CDR3 in DNA: TGTGCCAGCAGTTACCGGACAGGGGGAAGCAATCAGCCCCAGCATTTT. Its translation is CASSYRTGGSNQPQHF.

The V gene is TRBV7-6, the J gene TRBJ2-7; 9 bases agree with TRBD1. The CDR3 totals 14 residues. V gave up 2 bases and J gave up 5 bases; unmatched junction bases: 4. Germline V CDR1 and CDR2: SGHVS, FNYEAQ. As DNA, the CDR3 is TGTGCCAGCAGCTTAATTACAGGGGGCGACGAGCAGTACTTC. This sequence encodes CASSLITGGDEQYF.

The chain joins TRBV23-1 to TRBJ1-5; TRBD1 matches 7 bases. Being an ORF, TRBV23-1 has a function that is uncertain. CDR3 length: 15 amino acids. V dropped 0 bases and J dropped 6; count of bases not matched to a gene: 5. For the CDR3, the DNA is TGCGCCAGCAGTCAATCGACGGACAGGCGTCAGCCCCAGCATTTT. Amino acids: CASSQSTDRRQPQHF.

The rearrangement uses TRBV6-5 and TRBJ1-2; 9 bases align to TRBD1. V lost 6 bases to trimming and J lost 2 bases; unmatched junction nucleotides: 4. Germline-derived CDR1 and CDR2 are MNHEY and SVGAGI. The CDR3 consists of 14 residues. For the CDR3, the DNA is TGTGCCAGCAGATACGGACAGGGGAACTATGGCTACACCTTC. Protein product: CASRYGQGNYGYTF.

The chain joins TRBV7-9 to TRBJ1-2; TRBD1 is a possible D gene (5 bases). Trimming left V 5 bases short and J 2 bases short, with 18 bases between. This CDR3 comprises 16 residues. CDR1 SEHNR and CDR2 FQNEAQ come from the germline V gene (reference sequence). The DNA for the CDR3 is TGTGCCAGCAGCCGAATTGACAGAGAGAGCAACTATGGCTACACCTTC. It translates to CASSRIDRESNYGYTF.